Below are 23 T cell receptor beta chains sequenced from a single sample in a study of cytomegalovirus exposure and HLA in healthy donors. Researchers ran the PCR with 60 Vbeta and 13 Jbeta primers. Method: immunoSEQ multiplex PCR; TCRdb's copy keeps in-frame clones and lacks some. This sample has 220,000 or so clones, with 65% to 75% found just once. The sequencing input was PBMCs. All receptors derive from a woman under 40 in good health and CMV-seronegative.

For this clone: A much larger clone differs by one base, so this may be a read error. The V call is TRBV6-5, the J call TRBJ2-7; possible D gene TRBD1, 6 bases. The germline V gene has CDR1 MNHEY and CDR2 SVGAGI. This CDR3 comprises 14 residues. The CDR3, as DNA: TGTGACAGCAGCTACTTCACAGGGTCCCACGAGCAGTACTTC. Protein sequence: CDSSYFTGSHEQYF.

The gene calls are TRBV4-2 and TRBJ2-7; TRBD2 is a possible D gene (6 bases). CDR1 is LGHNA and CDR2 is YNFKEQ in the germline V gene. This CDR3 spans 14 amino acids. V lost 2 bases to trimming and J lost 0 bases, with 8 bases between them. The CDR3 DNA is TGTGCCAGCAGCCAAAGGGACTTCTCCTACGAGCAGTACTTC. This encodes CASSQRDFSYEQYF.

The chain links TRBV5-4 to TRBJ2-4; tentatively, D is TRBD2 (5 bases). The V end was cut by 3 bases, the J end by 8 bases, with 15 bases between. CDR1 and CDR2 from the germline V gene are SGHNT and YYREEE (reference sequence). The CDR3 covers 14 residues. This CDR3 is CASSSERDGDIQYF. CDR3 DNA: TGTGCCAGCAGCTCGGAGAGGGATGGTGACATTCAGTACTTC.

The V and J genes are TRBV2 and TRBJ1-5; D remains unclear. Germline CDR1 and CDR2: SNHLY and FYNNEI. Trimming removed 7 bases at V and 2 bases at J, with 12 bases between. CDR3 length: 14 residues. In nucleotides, the CDR3 is TGTGCCAGCAACGGCCGCCGGGGCAATCAGCCCCAGCATTTT. This translates into CASNGRRGNQPQHF.

This clone was seen just once. The J gene is TRBJ2-7, the V gene TRBV6-6; 13 bases are a match to TRBD2. This CDR3 comprises 14 residues. V was clipped by 6 bases and J by 6 bases; unmatched bases: 5. Germline assignment: CDR1 MNHNY and CDR2 SVGAGI (reference sequence). CDR3 coding DNA: TGTGCCAGCAGCCCCGGGACTAGCGGGATCGAGCAGTACTTC. This encodes CASSPGTSGIEQYF.

V is TRBV27 and J is TRBJ2-2, with TRBD2 identical over 10 bases. The CDR3 sequence is 15 residues long. Germline CDR1 and CDR2: MNHEY and SMNVEV (reference sequence). Trimming cost V 2 bases and J 5 bases; bases outside gene matches: 2. The CDR3 DNA sequence: TGTGCCAGCAGTTTAGTACTAGCGGGAACCGGGGAGCTGTTTTTT. Translation: CASSLVLAGTGELFF.

This clone was detected a few times. The chain uses TRBV2 and TRBJ1-2; TRBD1 matches 9 bases. Germline CDR1 is SNHLY and CDR2 is FYNNEI. The junction had 17 bases not matched to a gene; V was cut back by 7 bases and J by 8 bases. CDR3 length: 16 residues. The DNA for the CDR3 is TGTGCCAGCAAGCATCAAACACAGGGGGCTTCTCAAGGCTACACCTTC. Residues: CASKHQTQGASQGYTF.

This clone was counted only a few times. The CDR3 sequence: CASSSDRVDHEQYF. CDR3 coding DNA: TGTGCCAGCAGCTCGGACAGGGTGGATCACGAGCAGTACTTC. The genes are TRBV5-4 and TRBJ2-7; the match to TRBD1 covers 8 bases. The CDR3 has 14 residues. Germline V CDR1 and CDR2: SGHNT, YYREEE (reference sequence). The trim removed 3 bases at V and 5 bases at J, leaving 7 bases unmatched.

The chain recombines TRBV11-2 with TRBJ2-1; tentative D call: TRBD2 (6 bases). Germline CDR1 reads SGHAT; CDR2 reads FQNNGV. V was trimmed by 0 bases and J by 4 bases, leaving 7 bases between them. CDR3 length equals 14 residues. The CDR3 DNA is TGTGCCAGCAGCTTAGAGGCGGGGTACAATGAGCAGTTCTTC. Its protein is CASSLEAGYNEQFF.

This clone came up once. The chain uses TRBV6-6 and TRBJ1-5; possibly TRBD1 for D (6 bases). CDR1 is MNHNY and CDR2 is SVGAGI in the germline V gene (reference sequence). The CDR3 spans 15 residues. With 6 bases removed from V and 5 bases from J, the gap between germline ends came to 17 bases. As DNA, the CDR3 is TGTGCCAGCAGGGACTCAGCAGGGGCCCATCAGCCCCAGCATTTT. The encoded protein is CASRDSAGAHQPQHF.

V gene TRBV25-1 combines with J gene TRBJ1-1; D not resolved. Germline V gene sequence: CDR1 MGHDK, CDR2 SYGVNS. The CDR3 is 13 residues long. V gave up 6 bases and J gave up 1 base, with 9 bases separating them. The chain's CDR3 is CASSLTANTEAFF. The CDR3 nucleotides read TGTGCCAGCAGCCTCACAGCGAACACTGAAGCTTTCTTT.

About this clone: Other DNA variants within this sample encode the same CDR3. This rearrangement joins TRBV29-1 to TRBJ2-5; TRBD1 might be the D (6 bases). This CDR3 has 16 residues. V was clipped by 3 bases and J by 6 bases, with 23 bases between them. Per the germline V gene, CDR1 is SQVTM and CDR2 is ANQGSEA. This CDR3 reads CSVERPGQGTGKTQYF. The CDR3 DNA follows: TGCAGCGTTGAGCGTCCCGGCCAGGGGACGGGTAAGACCCAGTACTTC.

The chain couples TRBV18 to TRBJ2-5; TRBD2 agrees at 7 bases. This CDR3 spans 19 amino acids. Germline V gene data show CDR1 as KGHSH and CDR2 as LQKENI. J lost 5 bases, V lost 2 bases, and 20 bases had no gene match. The CDR3 is CASSPGLSLAATRRETQYF. In DNA form, the CDR3 reads TGTGCCAGCTCACCAGGGTTGAGTCTAGCGGCCACCCGGAGGGAGACCCAGTACTTC.

Points on this clone: Relative to the germline gene, one junction end is altered; a read error may explain this. The chain couples TRBV9 to TRBJ2-7; 8 positions match TRBD2. CDR1 and CDR2 (germline): SGDLS, YYNGEE. The CDR3 consists of 19 residues. The DNA of the CDR3 is TGTGCCAGCATCGTAAGGGCCCCGAGGGGAAGCGGGAGTGTCTACGAGCAGTACTTC. Translation: CASIVRAPRGSGSVYEQYF.

The CDR3, as DNA: TGCGCCAGCAGCTTCGTGCTAGCGGGAGTGATTGGTCGGGAGACCCAGTACTTC. Protein sequence: CASSFVLAGVIGRETQYF. The genes are TRBV5-1 and TRBJ2-5; TRBD2 agrees at 10 bases. The germline CDR1 and CDR2 sequences are SGHRS and YFSETQ. The length of the CDR3 is 18 residues. After removal of 2 bases from V and 5 bases from J, the junction contained 15 bases not matched to a gene.

This clone was counted a few times. This chain joins TRBV6-5 and TRBJ1-1; D gene unclear. Germline V lookup: CDR1 MNHEY, CDR2 SVGAGI. V was shortened by 5 bases and J by 3 bases, with 10 bases between the two germline ends. This CDR3 has 13 residues. The CDR3 region has the DNA TGTGCCAGCAGTGAAGGAGTGTACACTGAAGCTTTCTTT. Protein sequence: CASSEGVYTEAFF.

The chain combines TRBV19 with TRBJ1-5; 7 bases are a match to TRBD1. Unmatched junction bases numbered 9, after V lost 5 bases and J lost 5 bases. Germline V gives CDR1 LNHDA, CDR2 SQIVND (reference sequence). The CDR3 has 15 amino acids. The CDR3: CASSSRTGIYQPQHF. Here the CDR3 DNA reads TGTGCCAGTAGTTCCAGGACAGGTATCTATCAGCCCCAGCATTTT.

V gene TRBV7-3 combines with J gene TRBJ2-1; TRBD2 agrees at 13 bases. V shed 4 bases, J shed 7 bases, and the junction held 4 bases outside the gene matches. This CDR3 is 15 amino acids long. CDR1 and CDR2 from the germline V gene are SGHTA and FQGTGA. For the CDR3, the DNA is TGTGCCAGCAGCTCCGGGACTAGCGGGAAGAATGAGCAGTTCTTC. Its protein is CASSSGTSGKNEQFF.

The table lists this clone with a count of one. The chain carries TRBV11-3 and TRBJ2-1; TRBD1 aligns across 7 bases. The junction had 5 bases not matched to a gene; V was cut back by 0 bases and J by 3 bases. This CDR3 has 16 residues. From germline, CDR1 is SGHNT and CDR2 YENEEA. As DNA, the CDR3 is TGTGCCAGCAGCTTAGAGGGGACAGCGAACTACAATGAGCAGTTCTTC. Amino acid sequence: CASSLEGTANYNEQFF.

The chain carries TRBV9 and TRBJ2-7; 8 bases agree with TRBD1. The ends lost 3 bases at V and 2 bases at J; junction bases unmatched: 7. From germline, CDR1 is SGDLS and CDR2 YYNGEE. The CDR3 has 15 amino acids. This chain's CDR3 is CASSAGQESTYEQYF. The CDR3 DNA reads as TGTGCCAGCAGCGCGGGACAGGAGAGTACCTACGAGCAGTACTTC.

This clone appeared once. The rearrangement joins TRBV11-3 to TRBJ1-2; TRBD1 matches at 10 bases. V lost 8 bases, J lost 8 bases, and 20 bases stayed unmatched. The CDR3 loop spans 17 amino acids. Germline V CDR1 and CDR2: SGHNT, YENEEA. The chain's CDR3 is CASSGQGITAASIGYTF. CDR3 DNA sequence: TGTGCCAGCTCGGGACAGGGGATCACCGCCGCCTCTATCGGCTACACCTTC.

This clone was seen a handful of times. The genes are TRBV7-6 and TRBJ2-7; TRBD2 agrees at 11 bases. The CDR3 has 15 amino acids. Germline lookup yields CDR1 SGHVS and CDR2 FNYEAQ. The ends lost 5 bases at V and 1 base at J; junction bases unmatched: 4. The CDR3 DNA sequence: TGTGCCAGCAGCGTAGGGACTAGCGGTTCCTACGAGCAGTACTTC. This sequence encodes CASSVGTSGSYEQYF. Full variable domain (rest looked up from reference TRBV7-6 and TRBJ2-7): GAGVSQSPRYKVTKRGQDVALRCDPISGHVSLYWYRQALGQGPEFLTYFNYEAQQDKSGLPNDRFSAERPEGSISTLTIQRTEQRDSAMYRCASSVGTSGSYEQYFGPGTRLTVT.

A few counts support this clone. The V gene is TRBV7-2, the J gene TRBJ1-4; D unclear. This CDR3 spans 15 amino acids. Between the trimmed V and J ends, which lost 1 base and 6 bases, there was a span of 12 bases. The germline gives CDR1 SGHTA, CDR2 FQGNSA. The CDR3 region is CASSLEVQPYEKLFF. Written as DNA, the CDR3 is TGTGCCAGCAGCTTAGAAGTACAGCCATATGAAAAACTGTTTTTT.